This T cell receptor beta chain was documented in a study of blood T cell repertoires in COVID-19. As for the study in general: Researchers got acute and convalescent COVID-19 samples from the United States, Italy and Spain. The cDNA or gDNA used as material had been derived from T cells, B-cell-depleted T cells, or PBMCs.

Per the original data handling: From reference gene primer amplification, estimates of nucleated cell counts were derived. Measured with immunoSEQ multiplex PCR; TCRdb has only the in-frame clones, and not every one. The DNA was the basis for D and trimming; V, J and clone size are from that table. The sample has tens of thousands of clones, roughly 90% seen once. This CDR3 spans 11 amino acids. The germline V gene has CDR1 DFQATT and CDR2 SNEGSKA (reference sequence). V gave up 3 bases and J gave up 6 bases; unmatched junction bases: 2. The sample comprised peripheral blood. V and J are TRBV20-1 and TRBJ2-7, with 7 bases fitting TRBD1. The clonotype comes from a man in his sixties with active COVID-19. This CDR3 reads CSARGDSEQYF. The CDR3, as DNA: TGCAGTGCTAGGGGGGACAGCGAGCAGTACTTC.